This TCR beta chain is drawn from a study of T cell repertoires in cytomegalovirus infection. One entry per CDR3 protein results from TCRdb running MiXCR on the reads. The profile shows some 350,000 distinct CDR3 sequences, about 35% of them singletons. This CDR3 has 13 residues. V shed 5 bases and J shed 5 bases, with 13 bases lying between them. Germline V gene lookup returns CDR1 SGHTA and CDR2 FQGNSA. A remark on this clonotype: What it binds is not known.

This TCR derives from a human donor in good health (CMV status not recorded). Some clones in this sample may be carry-over from other donors' samples. Sequences were derived from cultured PBMCs, sampled from culture after CMV antigen stimulation. The chain recombines TRBV7-2 with TRBJ2-7; D is undetermined. CDR3 nucleotides: TGTGCCAGCAGCAAAGGGTCTAGGGACGAGCAGTACTTC. Encoded protein: CASSKGSRDEQYF.